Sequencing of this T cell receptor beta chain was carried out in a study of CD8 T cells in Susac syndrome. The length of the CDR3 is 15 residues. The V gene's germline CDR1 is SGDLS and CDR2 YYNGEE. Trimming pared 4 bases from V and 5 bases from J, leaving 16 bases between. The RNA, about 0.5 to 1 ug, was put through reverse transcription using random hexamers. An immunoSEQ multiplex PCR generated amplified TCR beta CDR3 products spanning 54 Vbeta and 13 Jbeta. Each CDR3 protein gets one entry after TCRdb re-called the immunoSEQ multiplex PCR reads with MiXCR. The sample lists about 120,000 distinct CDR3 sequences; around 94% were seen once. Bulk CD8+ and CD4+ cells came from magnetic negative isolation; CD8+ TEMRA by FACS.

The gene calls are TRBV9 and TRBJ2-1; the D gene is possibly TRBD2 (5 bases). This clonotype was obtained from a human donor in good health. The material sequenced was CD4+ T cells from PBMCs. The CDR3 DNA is TGTGCCAGCAGCCCAGTACCGTCGGGGAACAATGAGCAGTTCTTC. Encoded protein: CASSPVPSGNNEQFF.